Listed here are 25 T cell receptor beta chains from one sample, sequenced in a study of cytomegalovirus exposure and HLA in healthy donors. The study ran its PCR with 60 Vbeta and 13 Jbeta primers. Generated by immunoSEQ multiplex PCR, the TCRdb table keeps only in-frame clones and is missing some. The sample lists some 180,000 clones; roughly 76% were seen once. The sequencing sample was made of PBMCs. The receptor source for this set is a male donor in good health and CMV-seronegative.

J is TRBJ2-7 and V is TRBV19; 10 bases match TRBD1. The CDR3 has 16 amino acids. Trimming at V came to 4 bases and at J to 2 bases, leaving 8 bases not matched to a gene. Germline V CDR1 and CDR2: LNHDA, SQIVND (reference sequence). The CDR3: CASSKIRDRGTYEQYF. CDR3 DNA sequence: TGTGCCAGTAGTAAAATCCGGGACAGGGGTACCTACGAGCAGTACTTC.

The chain joins TRBV5-1 to TRBJ1-1, with D perhaps matching TRBD1 (5 bases). The ends were cut back, 6 bases at V and 5 bases at J, with 11 bases in the middle. Germline lookup yields CDR1 SGHRS and CDR2 YFSETQ. The CDR3 contains 12 residues. CDR3 DNA sequence: TGCGCCAGCACCCCCGGGGGGACTGAAGCTTTCTTT. Translating gives CASTPGGTEAFF.

This clone was observed a few times. The genes are TRBV7-9 and TRBJ2-7, with D possibly being TRBD2 (5 bases). CDR1 is SEHNR, CDR2 FQNEAQ, per germline (reference sequence). This CDR3 has 12 residues. The V gene lost 7 bases and the J gene lost 4 bases, with 11 bases spanning the gap. CDR3 sequence reads: CASTPGNYEQYF. CDR3 nucleotides: TGTGCCAGCACCCCGGGAAATTACGAGCAGTACTTC.

V usage is TRBV9 and J usage is TRBJ2-7, with TRBD2 as a possible D gene (7 bases). The CDR3 consists of 13 residues. Germline V gene lookup returns CDR1 SGDLS and CDR2 YYNGEE. V was cut by 4 bases and J by 6 bases, with 14 bases left in between. The CDR3 here is CASSIGGAGEQYF. CDR3 coding DNA: TGTGCCAGCAGCATTGGGGGGGCGGGCGAGCAGTACTTC.

This chain joins TRBV11-2 and TRBJ2-1; 10 nucleotides align to TRBD1. The V gene's germline CDR1 is SGHAT and CDR2 FQNNGV. The trim removed 3 bases at V and 9 bases at J, leaving 5 bases unmatched. The CDR3 is 14 residues long. The CDR3 protein is CASSLGTGDGEQFF. CDR3 coding DNA: TGTGCCAGCAGCTTGGGGACAGGGGACGGTGAGCAGTTCTTC.

V and J are TRBV10-3 and TRBJ1-5; D may be TRBD1 (5 bases). The length of the CDR3 is 13 residues. The germline CDR1 and CDR2 sequences are ENHRY and SYGVKD. V was cut by 3 bases and J by 2 bases, with 5 bases left in between. CDR3 in amino acids: CAISDRGNQPQHF. CDR3 nucleotide sequence: TGTGCCATCAGTGACAGGGGCAATCAGCCCCAGCATTTT.

The gene calls are TRBV13 and TRBJ2-2, with a tentative D call TRBD2 (6 bases). The V and J ends lost 5 bases and 6 bases respectively, with 19 bases between them. The CDR3 is 16 amino acids. The germline V gene encodes CDR1 PRHDT and CDR2 FYEKMQ (reference sequence). Here the CDR3 DNA reads TGTGCCAGCAGCCCGATCGGGTCTAGCGTCCCCGGGGAGCTGTTTTTT. This gives the protein CASSPIGSSVPGELFF. The entire variable domain, with the rest obtained from reference TRBV13 and TRBJ2-2, is as follows: AAGVIQSPRHLIKEKRETATLKCYPIPRHDTVYWYQQGPGQDPQFLISFYEKMQSDKGSIPDRFSAQQFSDYHSELNMSSLELGDSALYFCASSPIGSSVPGELFFGEGSRLTVL.

The chain recombines TRBV7-9 with TRBJ2-1; 8 nucleotides align to TRBD2. Germline V gene lookup returns CDR1 SEHNR and CDR2 FQNEAQ (reference sequence). Germline trimming cut 5 bases from V and 0 bases from J; bases unmatched to any gene: 6. There are 16 residues in the CDR3. CDR3 protein: CASSPGGAGSYNEQFF. DNA for the CDR3: TGTGCCAGCAGCCCCGGGGGGGCCGGCTCCTACAATGAGCAGTTCTTC.

This clone appeared a few times. The chain employs TRBV27 and TRBJ2-1; D is perhaps TRBD1 (5 bases). V lost 7 bases and J 10 bases, leaving 17 bases between the germline ends. In germline, CDR1 is MNHEY, CDR2 SMNVEV (reference sequence). The CDR3 is 13 residues long. This CDR3 reads CASTGFRSMEQFF. Written as DNA, the CDR3 is TGTGCCAGCACAGGGTTCAGGTCCATGGAGCAGTTCTTC.

The chain carries TRBV5-1 and TRBJ1-4; 8 bases match TRBD1. With 4 bases clipped from V and 7 bases from J, the junction kept 9 bases outside the gene matches. This CDR3 is 15 amino acids long. Germline CDR1 and CDR2: SGHRS and YFSETQ. The CDR3 nucleotides read TGCGCCAGCAGCCCCCTGACAGGGGACCGTGAAAAACTGTTTTTT. Its translation is CASSPLTGDREKLFF. Drawing the rest from reference TRBV5-1 and TRBJ1-4, the complete variable domain is KAGVTQTPRYLIKTRGQQVTLSCSPISGHRSVSWYQQTPGQGLQFLFEYFSETQRNKGNFPGRFSGRQFSNSRSEMNVSTLELGDSALYLCASSPLTGDREKLFFGSGTQLSVL.

The chain carries TRBV10-2 and TRBJ2-7; D call uncertain. CDR3 length: 15 residues. V gave up 0 bases and J gave up 2 bases, with 11 bases separating them. Germline V CDR1 and CDR2: WSHSY, SAAADI. DNA for the CDR3: TGCGCCAGCAGTGAGTCCACACCCGTCACCTACGAGCAGTACTTC. Translation gives CASSESTPVTYEQYF.

This clone was observed a handful of times. DNA of the CDR3: TGTGCCAGCAGCATTGGAGGGGAAGGCTCACCCCTCCACTTT. Translated: CASSIGGEGSPLHF. The chain carries TRBV11-3 and TRBJ1-6, with D possibly being TRBD1 (5 bases). The CDR3 runs to 14 residues. CDR1 is SGHNT, CDR2 YENEEA, per germline. The V and J ends lost 5 bases and 10 bases respectively, with 15 bases between them.

As for this clone: A read error may account for a junction end that differs from germline. This rearrangement joins TRBV7-9 to TRBJ1-1, with D uncertain. The CDR3 extends over 18 amino acids. CDR1 and CDR2 (germline): SEHNR, FQNEAQ (reference sequence). The CDR3 DNA follows: TGTTCCAGCAGCTTAGTTATGGGCGTCAGAAATAAGAACACTGAAGCTTTCTTT. It specifies CSSSLVMGVRNKNTEAFF.

J is TRBJ2-7 and V is TRBV18; possibly TRBD2 for D (5 bases). The CDR3 spans 15 residues. Deletions cut 2 bases from V and 6 bases from J, with 17 bases between. CDR1 and CDR2 from the germline V gene are KGHSH and LQKENI. CDR3 DNA sequence: TGTGCCAGCTCACCAACGGTCAGGAGGTCCGGCGAGCAGTACTTC. Residues: CASSPTVRRSGEQYF.

V gene TRBV11-2 combines with J gene TRBJ1-4; no definite D call. Trimming took off 1 base at V and 14 bases at J, with 17 bases between the two ends. Germline assignment: CDR1 SGHAT and CDR2 FQNNGV. This CDR3 is 14 amino acids long. The chain's CDR3 is CASSLAGPASNLFF. CDR3 sequence (DNA): TGTGCCAGCAGCTTAGCTGGGCCAGCTTCTAACCTGTTTTTT.

The chain has TRBV6-5 and TRBJ2-1; D is possibly TRBD2 (7 bases). CDR1 is MNHEY, CDR2 SVGAGI, per germline. Trimming took 0 bases from V and 5 from J, leaving 14 bases between them. This CDR3 region has 16 residues. CDR3 DNA sequence: TGTGCCAGCAGTTACTCGAGGGGGGGGGTCAACAATGAGCAGTTCTTC. Its translation: CASSYSRGGVNNEQFF.

This chain uses TRBV11-2 with TRBJ1-2; 8 bases match TRBD1. The V segment lost 5 bases and the J segment 3 bases; nucleotides outside the gene matches: 8. CDR1 SGHAT and CDR2 FQNNGV come from the germline V gene. The CDR3 is 15 amino acids. CDR3 bases: TGTGCCAGCAGCCCAGACAGGGGCGGATACTATGGCTACACCTTC. Translated: CASSPDRGGYYGYTF. The complete variable domain, with remaining parts taken from reference TRBV11-2 and TRBJ1-2, reads EAGVAQSPRYKIIEKRQSVAFWCNPISGHATLYWYQQILGQGPKLLIQFQNNGVVDDSQLPKDRFSAERLKGVDSTLKIQPAKLEDSAVYLCASSPDRGGYYGYTFGSGTRLTVV.

The CDR3 loop reads CASSFPPGSPFLYGYTF. The CDR3 coding sequence is TGTGCCAGCAGCTTCCCCCCCGGGTCCCCATTCCTCTATGGCTACACCTTC. V and J are TRBV7-9 and TRBJ1-2; D gene ambiguous. Germline CDR1 reads SEHNR; CDR2 reads FQNEAQ (reference sequence). V lost 3 bases, J lost 4 bases, and 21 bases lay in between. The CDR3 is 17 residues long.

V gene TRBV7-2 combines with J gene TRBJ1-1; D perhaps matches TRBD1 (6 bases). V lost 5 bases and J lost 1, with 8 bases in between. Germline V gene data show CDR1 as SGHTA and CDR2 as FQGNSA. CDR3 length: 13 amino acids. The CDR3 region has the DNA TGTGCCAGCAGCCCGGGACAGAACACTGAAGCTTTCTTT. Translating gives CASSPGQNTEAFF. Full variable domain (rest looked up from reference TRBV7-2 and TRBJ1-1): GAGVSQSPSNKVTEKGKDVELRCDPISGHTALYWYRQSLGQGLEFLIYFQGNSAPDKSGLPSDRFSAERTGGSVSTLTIQRTQQEDSAVYLCASSPGQNTEAFFGQGTRLTVV.

This chain connects TRBV12-5 to TRBJ1-3; TRBD1 agrees at 10 bases. Trimming removed 6 bases from V and 2 bases from J; junction bases left unmatched: 7. Per the germline V gene, CDR1 is LGHNT and CDR2 is FRNRAP. This CDR3 contains 16 residues. In DNA form, the CDR3 reads TGTGCTAGTGGCCTGGGACAGGGGCCGGCTGGAAACACCATATATTTT. Protein: CASGLGQGPAGNTIYF.

The rearrangement joins TRBV19 to TRBJ2-5, with 16 bases lining up with TRBD2. The CDR3 runs to 16 residues. The germline V gene encodes CDR1 LNHDA and CDR2 SQIVND (reference sequence). V shed 3 bases and J 2 bases; nucleotides not matched to a gene: 0. CDR3 region: CASSMGLAGGQETQYF. Here the CDR3 DNA reads TGTGCCAGTAGTATGGGACTAGCGGGGGGGCAAGAGACCCAGTACTTC.

The chain employs TRBV6-5 and TRBJ2-7; D call uncertain. Trimming took off 5 bases at V and 2 bases at J, with 10 bases between the two ends. This CDR3 region has 13 residues. Germline V gene lookup returns CDR1 MNHEY and CDR2 SVGAGI. The CDR3, as DNA: TGTGCCAGCAGTCCCCCCGGTACCTACGAGCAGTACTTC. Amino acid sequence: CASSPPGTYEQYF.

The gene calls are TRBV6-5 and TRBJ1-1, with unresolved D. The germline V gene has CDR1 MNHEY and CDR2 SVGAGI. V was pared by 2 bases and J by 2 bases, with 12 bases between. The CDR3 sequence is 15 residues long. The chain's CDR3 is CASSYAGLENTEAFF. The CDR3 nucleotides read TGTGCCAGCAGTTACGCCGGACTGGAAAACACTGAAGCTTTCTTT.

The J gene is TRBJ2-7, the V gene TRBV2; no clear D gene. Germline CDR1 SNHLY, CDR2 FYNNEI. Trimming pared 8 bases from V and 1 base from J, leaving 18 bases between. The CDR3 extends over 15 amino acids. CDR3 coding DNA: TGTGCCAGCGGGCGTTTAGATATACGTTCCTACGAGCAGTACTTC. This encodes CASGRLDIRSYEQYF.

The chain links TRBV21-1 to TRBJ2-2; TRBD2 is the table's D call and was not checked against the DNA. TRBV21-1 is noted as a pseudogene. The CDR3 is made up of 14 amino acids. CDR3 loop: CASSNWDCTGELFF. The CDR3 DNA reads TGTGCCAGCAGCAATTGGGACTGCACCGGGGAGCTGTTTTTT.